This T cell receptor beta chain was recorded in a study of T-cell reconstitution after alpha-beta-depleted transplantation in children. Broader study findings: In some patients, recipient T cells and intrathymic progenitors surviving conditioning explained high day-60 diversity. Two months or so post-transplant, alpha-beta T cells reportedly derived from several hundred expanded graft clones.

Comment on this clonotype: Its antigen is unknown.

From germline, CDR1 is ENHRY and CDR2 SYGVKD. Trimming removed 4 bases from V and 6 bases from J; junction bases left unmatched: 8. The CDR3 has 15 residues. During its preparation, the TCRbeta library received unique molecular identifiers. MiXCR was run by TCRdb on the PCR reads, yielding one entry per CDR3 protein. Among some 600,000 distinct CDR3 sequences, over 10% were seen once, and the ten largest hold approximately 2%. Sequencing used PBMCs, mostly from graft donor cells, obtained 360 days after TCRalphabeta/CD19-depleted stem cell transplant. The chain combines TRBV10-3 with TRBJ2-3, with 9 bases identical to TRBD2. This TCR was recovered from a male patient under 18 who had a stem cell transplant for acute myeloid leukemia, so the T cells may come from the graft donor. The CDR3 reads CAISGGGGLADTQYF. As DNA, the CDR3 is TGTGCCATCAGTGGCGGGGGGGGCTTGGCGGATACGCAGTATTTT.